This T cell receptor beta chain stems from a study of metastatic and nonmetastatic thyroid tumors. Background on the study: Repertoire data that came from the blood and tumor or nodule tissue of malignant and benign thyroid patients were compared. Study-wide points: Benign nodules reportedly had significantly lower TCR beta diversity than malignant thyroid tumors in blood and tumor.

Original methodology: Building a distant-metastasis classifier for papillary thyroid cancer drew on CDR3 differences across clinicopathological groups. TCRdb reprocessed the PCR reads using MiXCR. These V and J calls originate from TCRdb's pipeline instead of the authors' own analysis. Found here are roughly 30,000 clones, under 25% of them singletons; the top ten hold roughly 15%. Comment on this clone: The antigen remains undetermined. One end of the junction fails to match germline, which may point to a read error.

Before thyroid surgery, none of the patients had received any treatment. The receptor was isolated from a female donor with papillary thyroid cancer or a benign thyroid nodule (not recorded which). Some clones in this sample may be carry-over from other donors' samples. Sequenced material: blood.

The CDR3 region has the DNA TGTGCCAGCGGGGGAATGAACAATCAGACCCAGCATTTT. Translating it yields CASGGMNNQTQHF. The rearrangement uses TRBV27 and TRBJ1-5, with TRBD1 as a possible D gene (5 bases). The CDR3 runs to 13 residues. Germline V gene data show CDR1 as MNHEY and CDR2 as SMNVEV (reference sequence).